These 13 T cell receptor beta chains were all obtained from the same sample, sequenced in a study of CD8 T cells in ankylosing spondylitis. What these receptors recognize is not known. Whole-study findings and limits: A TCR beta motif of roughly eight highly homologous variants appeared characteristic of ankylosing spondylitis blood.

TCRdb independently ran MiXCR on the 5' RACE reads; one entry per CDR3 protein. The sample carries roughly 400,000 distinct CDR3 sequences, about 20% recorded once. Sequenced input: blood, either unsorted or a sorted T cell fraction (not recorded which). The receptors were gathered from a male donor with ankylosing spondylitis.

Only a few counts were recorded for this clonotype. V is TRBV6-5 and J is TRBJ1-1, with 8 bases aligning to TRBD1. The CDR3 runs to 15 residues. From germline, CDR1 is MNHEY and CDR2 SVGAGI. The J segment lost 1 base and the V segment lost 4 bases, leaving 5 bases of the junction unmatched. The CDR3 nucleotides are TGTGCCAGCAGTTTCCAGGGGGCCTCGAACACTGAAGCTTTCTTT. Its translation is CASSFQGASNTEAFF.

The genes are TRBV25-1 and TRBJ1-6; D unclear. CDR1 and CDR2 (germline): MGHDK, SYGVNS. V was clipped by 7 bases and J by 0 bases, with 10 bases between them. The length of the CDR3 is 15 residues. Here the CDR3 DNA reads TGTGCCAGCACCCCGGCCATCTCCTATAATTCACCCCTCCACTTT. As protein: CASTPAISYNSPLHF.

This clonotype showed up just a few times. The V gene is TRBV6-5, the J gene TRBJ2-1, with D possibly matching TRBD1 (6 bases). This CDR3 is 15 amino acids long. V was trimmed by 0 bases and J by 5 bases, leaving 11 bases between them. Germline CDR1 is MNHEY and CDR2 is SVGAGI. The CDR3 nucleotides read TGTGCCAGCAGTTACTCACCGGACAGAAACAATGAGCAGTTCTTC. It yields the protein CASSYSPDRNNEQFF.

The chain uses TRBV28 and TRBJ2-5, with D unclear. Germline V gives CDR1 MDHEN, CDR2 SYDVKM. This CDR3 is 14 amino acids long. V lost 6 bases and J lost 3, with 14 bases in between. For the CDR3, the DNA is TGTGCCAGCAGATGGGATCGGACCAAAGAGACCCAGTACTTC. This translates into CASRWDRTKETQYF.

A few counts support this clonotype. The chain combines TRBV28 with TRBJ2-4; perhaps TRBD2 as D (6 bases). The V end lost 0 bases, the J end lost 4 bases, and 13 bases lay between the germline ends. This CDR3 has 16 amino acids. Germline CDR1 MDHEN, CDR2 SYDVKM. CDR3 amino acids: CASSLWGNAGKNIQYF. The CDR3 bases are TGTGCCAGCAGTTTATGGGGCAACGCGGGAAAAAACATTCAGTACTTC.

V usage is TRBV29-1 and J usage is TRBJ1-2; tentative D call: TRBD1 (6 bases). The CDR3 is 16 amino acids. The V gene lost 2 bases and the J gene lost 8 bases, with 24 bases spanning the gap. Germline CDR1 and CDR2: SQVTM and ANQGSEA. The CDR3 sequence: CSVESVEGDPGGGYTF. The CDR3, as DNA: TGCAGCGTTGAATCGGTCGAAGGGGACCCGGGGGGCGGCTACACCTTC.

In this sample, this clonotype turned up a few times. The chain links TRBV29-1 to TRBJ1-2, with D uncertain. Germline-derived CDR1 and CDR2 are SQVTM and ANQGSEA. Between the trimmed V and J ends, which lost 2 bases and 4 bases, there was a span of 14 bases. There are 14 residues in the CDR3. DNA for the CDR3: TGCAGCGTTGAATCAGCAGGAAGAATCTATGGCTACACCTTC. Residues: CSVESAGRIYGYTF.

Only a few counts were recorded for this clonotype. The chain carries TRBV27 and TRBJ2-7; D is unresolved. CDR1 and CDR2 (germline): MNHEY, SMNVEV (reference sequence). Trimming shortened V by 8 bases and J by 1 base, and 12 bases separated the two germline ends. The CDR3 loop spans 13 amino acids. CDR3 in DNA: TGTGCCAGCCAAGGTCGGGTATCCTACGAGCAGTACTTC. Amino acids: CASQGRVSYEQYF.

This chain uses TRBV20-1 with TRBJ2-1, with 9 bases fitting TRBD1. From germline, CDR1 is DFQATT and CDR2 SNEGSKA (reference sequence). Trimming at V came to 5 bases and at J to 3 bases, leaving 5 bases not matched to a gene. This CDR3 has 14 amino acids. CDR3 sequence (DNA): TGCAGTGCTCCAACAGGGGGCGGCTACAATGAGCAGTTCTTC. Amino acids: CSAPTGGGYNEQFF.

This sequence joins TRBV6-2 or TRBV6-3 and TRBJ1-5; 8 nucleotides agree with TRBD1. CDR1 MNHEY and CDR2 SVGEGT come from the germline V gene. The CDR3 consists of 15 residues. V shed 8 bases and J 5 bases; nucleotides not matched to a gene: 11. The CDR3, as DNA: TGTGCCAGCGGAATCGACAGGGGTAGGGATCAGCCCCAGCATTTT. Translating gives CASGIDRGRDQPQHF.

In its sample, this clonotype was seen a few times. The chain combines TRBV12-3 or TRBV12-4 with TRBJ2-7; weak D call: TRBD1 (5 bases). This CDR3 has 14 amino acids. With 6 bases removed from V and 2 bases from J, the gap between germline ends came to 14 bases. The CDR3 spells CASSPDSIPYEQYF. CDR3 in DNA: TGTGCCAGCAGCCCCGACAGCATACCCTACGAGCAGTACTTC.

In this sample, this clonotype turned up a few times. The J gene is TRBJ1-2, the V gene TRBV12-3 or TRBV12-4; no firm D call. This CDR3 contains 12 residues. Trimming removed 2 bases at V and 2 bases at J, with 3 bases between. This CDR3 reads CASSLSNYGYTF. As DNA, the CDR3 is TGTGCCAGCAGTTTAAGCAACTATGGCTACACCTTC.

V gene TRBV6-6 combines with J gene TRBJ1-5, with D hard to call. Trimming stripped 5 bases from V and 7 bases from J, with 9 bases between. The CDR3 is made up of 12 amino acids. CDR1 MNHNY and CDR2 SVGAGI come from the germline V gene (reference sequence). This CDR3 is CASSHDEQPQHF. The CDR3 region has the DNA TGTGCCAGCAGTCACGATGAACAGCCCCAGCATTTT.